This T cell receptor beta chain comes out of a study of T cell changes during pregnancy in multiple sclerosis. Assay used: immunoSEQ multiplex PCR; TCRdb lists only in-frame clones, some missing. Of fewer than 55,000 clones detected, around 92% appear once; the ten largest clones hold roughly 0.98%. Between the trimmed V and J ends, which lost 2 bases and 1 base, there was a span of 11 bases. The CDR3 has 16 residues. Per germline, CDR1 KGHSH and CDR2 LQKENI. Sequencing used peripheral blood, obtained after pregnancy. J is TRBJ1-4 and V is TRBV18, with unresolved D. This sequence originates from a female donor with multiple sclerosis, enrolled in a pregnancy study. The CDR3 nucleotides read TGTGCCAGCTCACCAGTCCGCGGGAGAACTAATGAAAAACTGTTTTTT. Residues: CASSPVRGRTNEKLFF.